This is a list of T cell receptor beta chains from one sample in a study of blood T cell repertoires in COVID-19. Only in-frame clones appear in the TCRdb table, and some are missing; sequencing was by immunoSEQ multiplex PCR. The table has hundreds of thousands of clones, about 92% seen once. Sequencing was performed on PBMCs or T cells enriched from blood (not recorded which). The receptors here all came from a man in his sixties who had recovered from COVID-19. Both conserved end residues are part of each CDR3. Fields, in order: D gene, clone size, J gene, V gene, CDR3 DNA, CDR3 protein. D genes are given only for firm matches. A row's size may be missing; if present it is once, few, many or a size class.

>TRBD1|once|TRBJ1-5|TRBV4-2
TGTGCCAGCAGCCACCCAGGGGGTGATCAGCCCCAGCATTTT
CASSHPGGDQPQHF
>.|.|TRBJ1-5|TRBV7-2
TGTGCCAGCAGCTTAACGGGGAGTTATAGCAATCAGCCCCAGCATTTT
CASSLTGSYSNQPQHF
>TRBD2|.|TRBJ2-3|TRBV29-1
TGCAGCGTAGGGACTAGCGGGAGCACAGATACGCAGTATTTT
CSVGTSGSTDTQYF
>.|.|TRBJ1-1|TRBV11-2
TGTGCCAGCAGCGGATCGGAGACTTTTTTTGAAGCTTTCTTT
CASSGSETFFEAFF
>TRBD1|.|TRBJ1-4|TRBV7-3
TGTGCCAGCAGCTTAGGGGTAGGGCGGCAGGGGGCAACTAATGAAAAACTGTTTTTT
CASSLGVGRQGATNEKLFF
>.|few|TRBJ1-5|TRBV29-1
TGCAGCGTTGATGGGGGGTTCAATCAGCCCCAGCATTTT
CSVDGGFNQPQHF
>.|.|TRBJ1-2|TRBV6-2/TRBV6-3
TGTGCCAGCAGTTACCCTAAGGAAGGGGATGGCTACACCTTC
CASSYPKEGDGYTF
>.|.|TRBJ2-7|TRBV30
TGTGCCGGAGAGCGGGCTGGGGAGCAGTACTTC
CAGERAGEQYF
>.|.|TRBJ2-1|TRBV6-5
TGTGCCAGCAGTTCCCTAGACAGCGCGGGGAATGAGCAGTTCTTC
CASSSLDSAGNEQFF
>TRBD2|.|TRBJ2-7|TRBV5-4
TGTGCCAGCAGCTCCTCGGGACTAGCGGGGGCGTACTTCGTCTTC
CASSSSGLAGAYFVF
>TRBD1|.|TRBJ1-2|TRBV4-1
TGCGCCAGCAGCCAAACCCTCCGGGACAGGAACGACTATGGCTACACCTTC
CASSQTLRDRNDYGYTF
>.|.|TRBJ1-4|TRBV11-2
TGTGCCAGCAGCTTCGGACAGAGAAATGAAAAACTGTTTTTT
CASSFGQRNEKLFF
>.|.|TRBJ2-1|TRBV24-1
TGTGCCACCAGTGAGGGCAGGATGTACAATGAGCAGTTCTTC
CATSEGRMYNEQFF
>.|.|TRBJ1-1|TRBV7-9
TGTGCCAGCAGCCAGGGTAGGAGCCCTTTCTTT
CASSQGRSPFF
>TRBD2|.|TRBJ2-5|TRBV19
TGTGCCAGTAGTGGATGGTGGGGGACTAGCGGAGAGACCCAGTACTTC
CASSGWWGTSGETQYF
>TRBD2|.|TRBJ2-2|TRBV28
TGTGCCAGCAGTCCGGGACTAGCGGGAGGCCTTAGACTCGGGGAGCTGTTTTTT
CASSPGLAGGLRLGELFF
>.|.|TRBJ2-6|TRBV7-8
TGTGCCAGCAGCACCGGACAGACCGGGGCCAACGTCCTGACTTTC
CASSTGQTGANVLTF
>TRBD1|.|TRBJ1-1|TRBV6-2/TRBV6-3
TGTGCCAGCAGCTACTGGACAGGTAATGGTGAAGCTTTCTTT
CASSYWTGNGEAFF
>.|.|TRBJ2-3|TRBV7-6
TGTGCCAGCAGCTTAAGCCTCATTGCAGATACGCAGTATTTT
CASSLSLIADTQYF
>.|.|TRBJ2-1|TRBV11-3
TGTGCCAGCAGCTTAAGAGTACGGGACTATGAGCAGTTCTTC
CASSLRVRDYEQFF
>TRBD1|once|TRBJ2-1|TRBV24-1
TGTGCCACCAGTGATTGGGGGACAGGGACGAATGAGCAGTTCTTC
CATSDWGTGTNEQFF
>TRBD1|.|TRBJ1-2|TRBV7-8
TGTGCCAGCAGCTTGACCGGGACAGGGGGTAGTGTTAACTATGGCTACACCTTC
CASSLTGTGGSVNYGYTF
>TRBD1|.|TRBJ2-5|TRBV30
TGTGCCTGGAGTGGGGGGACAGGGCTCCAAGAGACCCAGTACTTC
CAWSGGTGLQETQYF
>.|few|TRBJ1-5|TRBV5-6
TGTGCCAGCAGCGTGACATCATGGTACGGCAATCAGCCCCAGCATTTT
CASSVTSWYGNQPQHF
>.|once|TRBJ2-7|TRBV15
TGTGCCACCAGCAACCCGGGTCTTCCTCCAACCGGGGGGCAGTACTTC
CATSNPGLPPTGGQYF
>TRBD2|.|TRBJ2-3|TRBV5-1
TGCGCCAGCAGCTTGAGTGGGATGGGGGGGAGCACAGATACGCAGTATTTT
CASSLSGMGGSTDTQYF
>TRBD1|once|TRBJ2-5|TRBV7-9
TGTGCCACCCCCCCAGGACAGGGATCATACGAGACCCAGTACTTC
CATPPGQGSYETQYF
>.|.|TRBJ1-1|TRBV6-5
TGTGCCAACGGGAAGGGCGGATCTGAAGCTTTCTTT
CANGKGGSEAFF
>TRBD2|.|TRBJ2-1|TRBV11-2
TGTGCCAGCAGCTTACCGGGAGGGCGTAATGAGCAGTTCTTC
CASSLPGGRNEQFF
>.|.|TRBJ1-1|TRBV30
TGTGCCTGGAGTGTATCAGTGAACACTGAAGCTTTCTTT
CAWSVSVNTEAFF
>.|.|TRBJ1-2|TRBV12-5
TGTGCTAGTGGTTTGGGGACAGCTACCTATGGCTACACCTTC
CASGLGTATYGYTF
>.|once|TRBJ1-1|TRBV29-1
TGCAGCGCCCAACAGGGCCGCGGAGGCACTGAAGCTTTCTTT
CSAQQGRGGTEAFF
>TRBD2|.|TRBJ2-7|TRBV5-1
TGCGCCAGCAGCTTTAGCGGGAGGGACGACGAGCAGTACTTC
CASSFSGRDDEQYF
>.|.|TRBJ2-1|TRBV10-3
TGTGCCATCAGTTGGGGCAGGGATGCGGATGAGCAGTTCTTC
CAISWGRDADEQFF
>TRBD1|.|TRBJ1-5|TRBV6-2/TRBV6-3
TGTGCCAGCAGTTTCGACCGGGACAGGGGCCTTAGCAATCAGCCCCAGCATTTT
CASSFDRDRGLSNQPQHF
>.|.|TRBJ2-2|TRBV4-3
TGCGCCAGCAGCCCGGGGTTCACCGGGGAGCTGTTTTTT
CASSPGFTGELFF
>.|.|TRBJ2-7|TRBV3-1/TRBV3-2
TGTGCCAGCAGCCAAGATTCGACAGACTACGAGCAGTACTTC
CASSQDSTDYEQYF
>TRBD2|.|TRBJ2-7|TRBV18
TGTGCCAGCTCACCTTCTAGCGGGAGTTACGAGCAGTACTTC
CASSPSSGSYEQYF
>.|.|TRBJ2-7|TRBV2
TGTGCCAGCAGAAAGGCTCGGGGCGAGCAGTACTTC
CASRKARGEQYF
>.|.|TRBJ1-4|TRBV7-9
TGTGCCAGCAGTCCATCGCACAGAAGGATCAATGGTGAAAAACTGTTTTTT
CASSPSHRRINGEKLFF
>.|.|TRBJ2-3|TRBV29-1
TGCAGCGTTTCAGGGTCAGATACGCAGTATTTT
CSVSGSDTQYF